A selection of T cell receptor beta chains follows, all from one sample in a study of blood T cell repertoires in COVID-19. Assay: immunoSEQ multiplex PCR; the TCRdb copy retains only in-frame clones and omits some. This sample yields approximately 210,000 clones, of which roughly 81% are seen a single time; roughly 8% belongs to the top ten. The sequencing input was peripheral blood. The source is a woman aged 50 to 60 with active or convalescent COVID-19. Both conserved end residues are part of each CDR3. Each record gives: J gene, V gene, D gene, clone size, CDR3 DNA, CDR3 protein. The D gene is left open where the match is weak. Not all rows give a size; the values are once, few, many and, for expanded clones, a class.

>TRBJ1-4|TRBV6-5|NA|NA
TGTGCCAGCAGGAACCAGGCAACAACTAATGAAAAACTGTTTTTT
CASRNQATTNEKLFF
>TRBJ1-1|TRBV28|TRBD1|once
TGTGCCAGCAGGACAGGGGGGTACGGTCCGGCTTTCTTT
CASRTGGYGPAFF
>TRBJ2-1|TRBV5-1|TRBD2|NA
TGCGCCAGCTCAACCTCAAGCGGGGCCGCCACCTACAATGAGCAGTTCTTC
CASSTSSGAATYNEQFF
>TRBJ1-2|TRBV6-5|NA|NA
TGTGCCAGCACCCCTTTGCAGGGCGCTTTAGGTGGCTACACCTTC
CASTPLQGALGGYTF
>TRBJ2-5|TRBV28|TRBD1|NA
TGTGCCAGCAGTTTAACAGGGGGCAAATGGGAGACCCAGTACTTC
CASSLTGGKWETQYF
>TRBJ2-1|TRBV30|NA|NA
TGTGCCTGGACCTCCCCTAGGGGGTCCTACAATGAGCAGTTCTTC
CAWTSPRGSYNEQFF
>TRBJ1-5|TRBV6-5|NA|NA
TGTGCCAGCAGTACCGGGGAGGGGCGCAATCAGCCCCAGCATTTT
CASSTGEGRNQPQHF
>TRBJ1-5|TRBV5-1|NA|NA
TGCGCCAGCAGCCCCTCAGGATACGGCAATCAGCCCCAGCATTTT
CASSPSGYGNQPQHF
>TRBJ2-2|TRBV3-1/TRBV3-2|NA|NA
TGTGCCAGCAGTCTGATTGGACTCCCGGCCGGGGAGCTGTTTTTT
CASSLIGLPAGELFF
>TRBJ1-6|TRBV7-2|NA|NA
TGTGCCAGCAGACTCTCAGCGGGAGGTCAATCACCCCTCCACTTT
CASRLSAGGQSPLHF
>TRBJ2-1|TRBV2|TRBD1|NA
TGTGCCAGCAGTGTGGGACAGGGGGCTCGAAATGAGCAGTTCTTC
CASSVGQGARNEQFF
>TRBJ1-2|TRBV19|TRBD1|NA
TGTGCCAGTAGTATAGGACAGGGACTTAACTATGGCTACACCTTC
CASSIGQGLNYGYTF
>TRBJ1-1|TRBV27|TRBD1|NA
TGTGCCAGTAGACGACAGGGGGGAGGAAGACGCACTGAAGCTTTCTTT
CASRRQGGGRRTEAFF
>TRBJ2-2|TRBV19|TRBD1|many
TGTGCCAGTAAACCCCGGGACAGGGGCATCACCGGGGAGCTGTTTTTT
CASKPRDRGITGELFF
>TRBJ1-1|TRBV6-6|TRBD1|once
TGTGCCAGCAGTAACAGGGGGTCGAAGTCGGAAGCTTTCTTT
CASSNRGSKSEAFF
>TRBJ1-1|TRBV18|TRBD1|NA
TGTGCCAGCTCACCGACAGGGTACACTGAAGCTTTCTTT
CASSPTGYTEAFF
>TRBJ2-1|TRBV24-1|TRBD2|once
TGTGCCACCAGTGGCGCTGGAGCGGGAGGGAGCTCCTACAATGAGCAGTTCTTC
CATSGAGAGGSSYNEQFF
>TRBJ1-6|TRBV27|TRBD1|once
TGTGCCAGCAGTTTATCCGGAGGGGGCCAGGCACCCCTCCACTTT
CASSLSGGGQAPLHF
>TRBJ2-5|TRBV6-5|TRBD2|NA
TGTGCCAGCAGCCCCCCGGGGGGGGAGACCCAGTACTTC
CASSPPGGETQYF
>TRBJ2-7|TRBV5-1|NA|NA
TGCGCCAGCAGCGGCGGACTATCGACCTACGAGCAGTACTTC
CASSGGLSTYEQYF
>TRBJ2-1|TRBV18|NA|NA
TGTGCCAGCTCACCGGACAACTACAATGAGCAGTTCTTC
CASSPDNYNEQFF
>TRBJ1-2|TRBV7-2|NA|NA
TGTGCCAGCAGCTCCCGGGACACCTTCTATGGCTACACCTTC
CASSSRDTFYGYTF